A selection of T cell receptor beta chains follows, all from one sample in a study of post-analysis software for immune sequencing data. TCRdb reprocessed the PCR reads with MiXCR, giving one entry per CDR3 protein. This sample has about 680,000 distinct CDR3 sequences; 59% occur once, and the top ten carry 11%. Material for sequencing was blood. The receptor set was obtained from a girl aged 2 to 9 with multiple sclerosis. CDR3s include the opening cysteine and the closing phenylalanine or tryptophan. The order of the fields is J gene, clone size, CDR3 length, D gene, V gene, CDR3 DNA, CDR3 protein. A D gene is named only where the DNA matches it firmly. Where a row states a size, it is once, few, many or the class of an expanded clone; other rows omit it.

>TRBJ2-3|-|14|TRBD2|TRBV29-1
TGCAGCGTTGAACGGGGGGGCCCCCCAGATACGCAGTATTTT
CSVERGGPPDTQYF
>TRBJ2-1|-|17|TRBD1|TRBV12-3/TRBV12-4
TGTGCCAGCAGTTCCGATGGACAGGGACTTGCCTACAATGAGCAGTTCTTC
CASSSDGQGLAYNEQFF
>TRBJ2-7|-|17|-|TRBV27
TGTGCCAGCAGTTTACTGTTCCCCTGGCTAGCTGATAACGAGCAGTACTTC
CASSLLFPWLADNEQYF
>TRBJ2-7|few|11|-|TRBV6-6
TGTGCCAGCAGTAACCTCTACGAGCAGTACTTC
CASSNLYEQYF
>TRBJ1-2|once|14|-|TRBV6-5
TGTGCCAGCAGTCGGACGCAGGGTGCCTATGGCTACACCTTC
CASSRTQGAYGYTF
>TRBJ2-2|-|14|-|TRBV5-1
TGCGCCAGCAGCCGGACATCGAACACCGGGGAGCTGTTTTTT
CASSRTSNTGELFF
>TRBJ2-5|-|13|-|TRBV29-1
TGCAGCCTTGGGGGGGCGCGTAGGGAGACCCAGTACTTC
CSLGGARRETQYF
>TRBJ2-3|-|14|-|TRBV7-9
TGTGCCAGCAGCTTGAGGGGATGGGCAGATACGCAGTATTTT
CASSLRGWADTQYF
>TRBJ2-5|once|15|-|TRBV27
TGTGCCAGCAGTTTGGAGTCGCGGGTTGAAGAGACCCAGTACTTC
CASSLESRVEETQYF
>TRBJ1-2|once|15|TRBD1|TRBV12-3/TRBV12-4
TGTGCCAGCAGTCCCAAGGGGACAGGGGGCGGTAGCTACACCTTC
CASSPKGTGGGSYTF
>TRBJ2-5|once|14|-|TRBV7-2
TGTGCCAGCAGCTTCCAACCGGGACTTTGGGAGCAGTACTTC
CASSFQPGLWEQYF
>TRBJ2-7|few|15|TRBD2|TRBV19
TGTGCCAGTAGCCAAGGGGGACTAGCGGTCTACGAGCAGTACTTC
CASSQGGLAVYEQYF
>TRBJ2-3|-|17|TRBD1|TRBV12-3/TRBV12-4
TGTGCCAGCAGTTTAGAGGGGTGGGACAGAAACACAGATACGCAGTATTTT
CASSLEGWDRNTDTQYF
>TRBJ1-2|-|14|-|TRBV29-1
TGCAGTATCGAGAACAGGTTACTCCCTAGCTCGTACACCTTC
CSIENRLLPSSYTF
>TRBJ2-1|-|15|-|TRBV5-1
TGCGCCAGCAGCTTGCTACCGGGTTCCTACAATGAGCAGTTCTTC
CASSLLPGSYNEQFF
>TRBJ1-5|-|15|-|TRBV7-2
TGTGCCAGCAGCCTGGACAGACTTAGCAATCAGCCCCAGCATTTT
CASSLDRLSNQPQHF
>TRBJ2-3|few|15|-|TRBV7-9
TGTGCCAGCAGCCACCGTAAAGGGCTCACAGATACGCAGTATTTT
CASSHRKGLTDTQYF
>TRBJ2-7|once|15|TRBD1|TRBV4-2
TGTGCCAGCAGCCAGGGACAGGGTAGGTCCTACGAGCAGTACTTC
CASSQGQGRSYEQYF
>TRBJ1-2|-|14|-|TRBV6-4
TGTGCCAGCAGTGATGTTGGAGGGAACTATGGCTACACCTTC
CASSDVGGNYGYTF
>TRBJ2-1|-|14|-|TRBV12-3/TRBV12-4
TGTGCCAGCAGTCCCGAGCTGGGCTACAATGAGCAGTTCTTC
CASSPELGYNEQFF
>TRBJ2-2|-|19|-|TRBV7-9
TGTGCCAGCAGCTTAACCACAGTGACCCAACCTATAGACACCGGGGAGCTGTTTTTT
CASSLTTVTQPIDTGELFF
>TRBJ2-3|-|15|TRBD2|TRBV6-5
TGTGCCAGCAATTTACTAGCGGGGGGAACAGATACGCAGTATTTT
CASNLLAGGTDTQYF
>TRBJ1-5|-|13|-|TRBV10-3
TGTGCCATCAGGGGACAACGGAATCAGCCCCAGCATTTT
CAIRGQRNQPQHF
>TRBJ2-3|-|15|TRBD2|TRBV20-1
TGCAGCGCGGTGGGACTAGCGAATAGCACAGATACGCAGTATTTT
CSAVGLANSTDTQYF
>TRBJ2-7|few|17|TRBD1|TRBV20-1
TGCAGTGCTAGAGAACCCCTCGGACAGGGGATCGTTAAGGAGCAGTACTTC
CSAREPLGQGIVKEQYF
>TRBJ2-1|-|15|-|TRBV24-1
TGTGCCACCAGTGATTTGCGGGCCGGGTTCGATGAGCAGTTCTTC
CATSDLRAGFDEQFF
>TRBJ2-1|-|13|TRBD1|TRBV11-3
TGTGCCAGCAGCTTTGACAGGGGAAATGAGCAGTTCTTC
CASSFDRGNEQFF
>TRBJ2-4|-|12|-|TRBV28
TGTGCCAGCCGTGGCGCGGCGTGGGATCAGTACTTC
CASRGAAWDQYF
>TRBJ2-5|-|14|-|TRBV5-6
TGTGCCAGCAGCTTGGGGACAGAACCTTACGTGCAGTACTTC
CASSLGTEPYVQYF
>TRBJ2-1|-|15|TRBD2|TRBV7-9
TGTGCCAGCAGCTTTACAACGGGGGGGGACAATGAGCAGTTCTTC
CASSFTTGGDNEQFF
>TRBJ2-5|once|15|-|TRBV11-2
TGTGCCAGCAGCTTAGTGGGGGGTGGGCCAGAGACCCAGTACTTC
CASSLVGGGPETQYF
>TRBJ2-4|-|14|-|TRBV20-1
TGCAGTGGGAGAGCGCGATTAGCCAAAAACATTCAGTACTTC
CSGRARLAKNIQYF
>TRBJ2-3|-|19|TRBD2|TRBV3-1
TGTGCCAGCAGCCAAGGTTTAATTTCGACTAGCGGAAGCACAGATACGCAGTATTTT
CASSQGLISTSGSTDTQYF
>TRBJ2-1|-|14|TRBD2|TRBV6-2/TRBV6-3
TGTGCCAGCAGTTGGGGGACTAGCAACAATGAGCAGTTCTTC
CASSWGTSNNEQFF
>TRBJ2-1|-|15|-|TRBV28
TGTGCCAGCAGTTTAGCCCCGGACAGTCGGGGGACCCAGTTCTTC
CASSLAPDSRGTQFF
>TRBJ2-7|few|15|TRBD2|TRBV12-3/TRBV12-4
TGTGCCAGACTGTCCGGGACTAGCGGGAGTTACGAGCAGTACTTC
CARLSGTSGSYEQYF
>TRBJ2-3|-|16|-|TRBV10-1
TGCGCCAGCAGTGAAGGTCAGGGAGGACCCACAGATACGCAGTATTTT
CASSEGQGGPTDTQYF
>TRBJ2-1|-|13|-|TRBV6-5
TGTGCCAGCAGCCGCTTGGGCACCAATGAGCAGTTCTTC
CASSRLGTNEQFF
>TRBJ2-3|-|15|-|TRBV11-2
TGTGCCAGCAGCCCGATGGGAGCGTTCACAGATACGCAGTATTTT
CASSPMGAFTDTQYF
>TRBJ2-2|few|19|TRBD2|TRBV11-2
TGTGCCAGCAGCTTAGGGGCGGCTAGCGGGGGGCCGAACACCGGGGAGCTGTTTTTT
CASSLGAASGGPNTGELFF
>TRBJ2-5|-|12|-|TRBV28
TGTGCCAGCAGTTTAGGAGATCCAGAGCAGTACTTC
CASSLGDPEQYF
>TRBJ2-1|-|16|TRBD2|TRBV5-1
TGCGCCAGCAGCTTTAGAGGGGCTAGCGGGTGGAATGAGCAGTTCTTC
CASSFRGASGWNEQFF
>TRBJ2-5|-|12|-|TRBV20-1
TGCAGTGCTGGTGATCCACAAGAGACCCAGTACTTC
CSAGDPQETQYF
>TRBJ2-7|few|14|-|TRBV5-1
TGCGCCAGCAGCTTTTATTCCGAAACCTACGAGCAGTACTTC
CASSFYSETYEQYF
>TRBJ2-7|-|19|TRBD2|TRBV4-2
TGTGCCAGCAGCCAAGAAGTTGGACTAGCGGGGGGCCTCTCCTACGAGCAGTACTTC
CASSQEVGLAGGLSYEQYF
>TRBJ2-1|-|12|-|TRBV20-1
TGCAGTGCTAGAGTCTCCGTGGTTGAGCAGTTCTTC
CSARVSVVEQFF
>TRBJ1-2|-|15|TRBD1|TRBV4-3
TGCGCCAGCAGCCAAACCAGGGGGGTCGACTTTCGCTACACCTTC
CASSQTRGVDFRYTF
>TRBJ2-3|once|14|TRBD1|TRBV29-1
TGCAGCGTGAATCCGGGACAGGGTACAGATACGCAGTATTTT
CSVNPGQGTDTQYF
>TRBJ2-1|-|17|-|TRBV3-1
TGTGCCAGCAGCCTCGTTCTGGCAGGTGGTCGTCGGAATGAGCAGTTCTTC
CASSLVLAGGRRNEQFF
>TRBJ1-2|-|16|TRBD1|TRBV5-1
TGCGCCAGCAGCGCCACACCGGGACAGGGGGCGAGTGGCTACACCTTC
CASSATPGQGASGYTF